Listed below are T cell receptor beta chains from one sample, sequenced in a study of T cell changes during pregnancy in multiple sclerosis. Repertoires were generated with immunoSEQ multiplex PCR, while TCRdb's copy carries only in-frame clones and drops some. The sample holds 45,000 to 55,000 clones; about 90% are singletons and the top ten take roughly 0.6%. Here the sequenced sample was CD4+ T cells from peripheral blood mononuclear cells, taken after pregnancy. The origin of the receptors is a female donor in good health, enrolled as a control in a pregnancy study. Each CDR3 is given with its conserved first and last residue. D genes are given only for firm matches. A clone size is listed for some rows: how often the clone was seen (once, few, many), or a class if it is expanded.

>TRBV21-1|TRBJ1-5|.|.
CASSIKGGGQPQHF
TGTGCCAGCAGCATTAAGGGGGGGGGTCAGCCCCAGCATTTT
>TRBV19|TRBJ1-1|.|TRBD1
CASSRDRGRAFF
TGTGCCAGTAGCCGGGACAGGGGTCGGGCTTTCTTT
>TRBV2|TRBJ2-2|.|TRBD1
CASSDRGPGGELFF
TGTGCCAGCAGTGACAGGGGGCCGGGCGGGGAGCTGTTTTTT
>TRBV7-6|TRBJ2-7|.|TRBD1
CASSLRQGLAYEQYF
TGTGCCAGCAGCCTCAGACAGGGGCTAGCCTACGAGCAGTACTTC
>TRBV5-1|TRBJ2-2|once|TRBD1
CASNPDRGGRELFF
TGCGCCAGCAACCCAGACAGGGGTGGTCGGGAGCTGTTTTTT
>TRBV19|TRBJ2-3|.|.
CASSIGGVYTDTQYF
TGTGCCAGTAGTATTGGAGGGGTGTACACAGATACGCAGTATTTT
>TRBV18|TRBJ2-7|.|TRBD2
CASSPGTSGTYEQYF
TGTGCCAGCTCACCAGGGACTAGCGGAACCTACGAGCAGTACTTC
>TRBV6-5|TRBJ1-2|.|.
CASRPDRTPNYGYTF
TGTGCCAGCAGACCCGACAGGACCCCTAACTATGGCTACACCTTC
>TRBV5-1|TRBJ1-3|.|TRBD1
CASSLAGTGGNTIYF
TGCGCCAGCAGCTTGGCCGGGACAGGGGGAAACACCATATATTTT
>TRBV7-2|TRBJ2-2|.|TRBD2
CASRTGLAGGYTGELFF
TGTGCCAGCAGAACGGGACTAGCGGGGGGTTACACCGGGGAGCTGTTTTTT
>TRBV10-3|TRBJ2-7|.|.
CAVGSTGRSYEQYF
TGTGCCGTAGGATCGACTGGAAGATCCTACGAGCAGTACTTC
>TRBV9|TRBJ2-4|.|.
CASSPTGHSYKNIQYF
TGTGCCAGCAGCCCCACGGGACACAGCTACAAAAACATTCAGTACTTC